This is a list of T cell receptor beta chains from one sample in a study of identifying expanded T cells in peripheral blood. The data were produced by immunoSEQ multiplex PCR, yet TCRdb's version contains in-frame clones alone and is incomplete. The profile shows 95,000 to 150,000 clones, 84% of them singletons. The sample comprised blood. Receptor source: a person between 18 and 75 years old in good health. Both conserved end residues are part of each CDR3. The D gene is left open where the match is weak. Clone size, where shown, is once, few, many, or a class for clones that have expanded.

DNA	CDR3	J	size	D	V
TGCGCCAGCAGCCAAGAAAGTTACGGACCGCGATATTTT	CASSQESYGPRYF	TRBJ2-3	.	.	TRBV4-1
TGTGCCAGCAGCATGCGCACAGATACGCAGTATTTT	CASSMRTDTQYF	TRBJ2-3	.	.	TRBV7-2
TGCGCCAGCAGCCAAGGGATGAACACTGAAGCTTTCTTT	CASSQGMNTEAFF	TRBJ1-1	.	.	TRBV4-3
TGTGCCAGCAAACCCACAAGTGCGAGCAATCAGCCCCAGCATTTT	CASKPTSASNQPQHF	TRBJ1-5	.	.	TRBV2
TGTGCCAGCAGCTTAGGTGATCTGAACACTGAAGCTTTCTTT	CASSLGDLNTEAFF	TRBJ1-1	.	.	TRBV7-2
TGTGCCAGCAGCTTTTCACAGGGGGCGGGCACTGAAGCTTTCTTT	CASSFSQGAGTEAFF	TRBJ1-1	few	TRBD1	TRBV7-2
TGTGCCAGCCGACAGGGGTTCTACAATGAGCAGTTCTTC	CASRQGFYNEQFF	TRBJ2-1	.	TRBD1	TRBV6-5
TGCGCCAGCAGCCCAGGGACTCCACGTTGGGAGACCCAGTACTTC	CASSPGTPRWETQYF	TRBJ2-5	.	.	TRBV5-1
TGCAGCGTTGCCCCGCGGCAGGGGAATTATGGCTACACCTTC	CSVAPRQGNYGYTF	TRBJ1-2	.	.	TRBV29-1
TGTGCCAGCAGCCCCGACAGGGGGCGTCTAAATGAGCAGTTCTTC	CASSPDRGRLNEQFF	TRBJ2-1	.	TRBD1	TRBV7-8
TGTGCCATCAGTGAGTCCGCGGGACTAGTAGAAAATGAGCAGTTCTTC	CAISESAGLVENEQFF	TRBJ2-1	once	TRBD2	TRBV10-3
TGTGCCAGCAGCCCCCGGACCTCCAGCTACCACGAGCAGTACTTC	CASSPRTSSYHEQYF	TRBJ2-7	.	.	TRBV5-4
TGTGCCAGCATAGTGAGGGCAGGGACCGGGGAGCTGTTTTTT	CASIVRAGTGELFF	TRBJ2-2	.	.	TRBV6-5
TGTGCCAGCAGCCTTCATTTTGGCTACACCTTC	CASSLHFGYTF	TRBJ1-2	.	.	TRBV7-9
TGTGCCAGTAGTTCCACCGGGACAGTCAATTCACCCCTCCACTTT	CASSSTGTVNSPLHF	TRBJ1-6	few	TRBD1	TRBV19
TGTGCCAGCAGCTCGACAGGGGGCCGAGCAGATACGCAGTATTTT	CASSSTGGRADTQYF	TRBJ2-3	once	TRBD1	TRBV13
TGTGCCAGCTCACCCTCTACCATCAGGTTGTCTCATTCCTACGAGCAGTACTTC	CASSPSTIRLSHSYEQYF	TRBJ2-7	.	.	TRBV18
TGCGCCAGCAGCCCCCGGACAGGGTACACCGGGGAGCTGTTTTTT	CASSPRTGYTGELFF	TRBJ2-2	.	TRBD1	TRBV5-1
TGTGCCAGCAGTTTTGCCAGCCAAGAGACCCAGTACTTC	CASSFASQETQYF	TRBJ2-5	once	.	TRBV27
TGTGCCAGCAGTTCCACGGGGGGACTATCCACAGATACGCAGTATTTT	CASSSTGGLSTDTQYF	TRBJ2-3	.	TRBD2	TRBV27
TGTGCCAGTAGTAACGACCCGACAGGGTGGGGACGTGGCTACACCTTC	CASSNDPTGWGRGYTF	TRBJ1-2	once	TRBD1	TRBV19
TGTGCCATCAGCCCCATACAGGGGGCAGCTGGCTACACCTTC	CAISPIQGAAGYTF	TRBJ1-2	few	TRBD1	TRBV10-3
TGTGCCAGCAGCCGAGGAATACGGGACCGGGGTCTTTTTTACGAGCAGTACTTC	CASSRGIRDRGLFYEQYF	TRBJ2-7	few	.	TRBV5-4